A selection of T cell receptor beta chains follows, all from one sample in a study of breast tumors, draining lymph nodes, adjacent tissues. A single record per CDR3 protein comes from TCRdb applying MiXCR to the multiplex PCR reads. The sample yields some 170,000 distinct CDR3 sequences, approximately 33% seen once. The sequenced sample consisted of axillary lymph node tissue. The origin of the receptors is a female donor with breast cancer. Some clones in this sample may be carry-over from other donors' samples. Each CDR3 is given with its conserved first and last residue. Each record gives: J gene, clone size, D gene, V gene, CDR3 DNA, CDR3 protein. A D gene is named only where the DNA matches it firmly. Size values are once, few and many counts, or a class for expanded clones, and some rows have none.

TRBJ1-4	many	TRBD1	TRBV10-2	TGCGCCAGTAGGACAGGGGGCGGGGAAAAACTGTTTTTT	CASRTGGGEKLFF
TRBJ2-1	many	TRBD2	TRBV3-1	TGTGCCAGCAGCCAAGTCTCGGGACTAGCGGGCTACAATGAGCAGTTCTTC	CASSQVSGLAGYNEQFF
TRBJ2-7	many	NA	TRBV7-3	TGTGCCAGCAGCCCAACGGCAGGCTACGAGCAGTACTTC	CASSPTAGYEQYF
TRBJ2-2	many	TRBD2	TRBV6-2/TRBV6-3	TGTGCCAGCAGCGGACCTAGCGGGTGGAACACCGGGGAGCTGTTTTTT	CASSGPSGWNTGELFF
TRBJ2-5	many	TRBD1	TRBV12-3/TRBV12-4	TGTGCCAGCAGCTCTCAGGGGGCCAGAGAGACCCAGTACTTC	CASSSQGARETQYF
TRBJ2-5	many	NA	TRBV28	TGTGCCAGCAGTTTAATAGGGGGCGCGGGGGAGACCCAGTACTTC	CASSLIGGAGETQYF
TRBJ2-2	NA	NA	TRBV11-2	TGTGCCAGCAGCTTAGGAGAGGGGGGGGAGCTGTTTTTT	CASSLGEGGELFF
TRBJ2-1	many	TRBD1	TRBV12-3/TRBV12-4	TGTGCCAGCAGTTCCTCTACGCGCAAACCGGGACAGTTATACAATGAGCAGTTCTTC	CASSSSTRKPGQLYNEQFF
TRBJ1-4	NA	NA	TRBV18	TGTGCCAGCTCAAAAACAGGGAGATGGGGAGGTCCGAATGAAAAACTGTTTTTT	CASSKTGRWGGPNEKLFF
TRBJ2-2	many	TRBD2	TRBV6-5	TGTGCCAGCACGACTAGCGGGAGTAGTACCGGGGAGCTGTTTTTT	CASTTSGSSTGELFF
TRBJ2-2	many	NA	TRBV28	TGTGCCAGCAGTTTATTACGGCGGTGGGGCGGGGAGCTGTTTTTT	CASSLLRRWGGELFF
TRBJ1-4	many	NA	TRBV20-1	TGCAGTGCTAGGGTTCCGGGGGGCGCAGGTGAAAAACTGTTTTTT	CSARVPGGAGEKLFF
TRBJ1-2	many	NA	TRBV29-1	TGCAGCGTTGCCAGGGACTATGGCTACACCTTC	CSVARDYGYTF
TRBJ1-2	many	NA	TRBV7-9	TGTGCCAGCAGCCGTAGTACGGTAGTTAACTATGGCTACACCTTC	CASSRSTVVNYGYTF
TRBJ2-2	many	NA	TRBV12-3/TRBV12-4	TGTGCCAGCTCGGGGGTGGGAATGAACACCGGGGAGCTGTTTTTT	CASSGVGMNTGELFF
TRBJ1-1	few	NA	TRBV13	TGTGCCAGCAGCTTTGGACGGCTTGAAGCTTTCTTT	CASSFGRLEAFF
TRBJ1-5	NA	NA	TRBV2	TGTGCCAGCAGTTTCAAGCCCTGGGGTGCGGATCAGCCTCAGCATTTT	CASSFKPWGADQPQHF
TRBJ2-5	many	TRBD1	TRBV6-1	TGTGCCAGCAGAGTAATGCAGGGGGTTGGCGGGGAGACCCAGTACTTC	CASRVMQGVGGETQYF
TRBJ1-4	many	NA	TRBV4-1	TGCGCCAGCAGCCAATCTCTTGGCAAACTGTTTTTT	CASSQSLGKLFF
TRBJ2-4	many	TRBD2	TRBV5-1	TGCGCCAGCAGCAACGGGACTAGCGGGGGGGCAAACATTCAGTACTTC	CASSNGTSGGANIQYF
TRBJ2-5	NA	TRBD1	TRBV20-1	TGCAGTGCTAGAGATTTTGGACAGGGGTTAGAGACCCAGTACTTC	CSARDFGQGLETQYF
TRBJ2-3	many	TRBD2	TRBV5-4	TGTGCCAGCAGCCAAGGACTAGCCCGCACAGATACGCAGTATTTT	CASSQGLARTDTQYF
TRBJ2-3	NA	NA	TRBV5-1	TGCGCCGTCCGACAGGCAGGGGATACGCAGTATTTT	CAVRQAGDTQYF
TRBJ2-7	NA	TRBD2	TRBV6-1	TGTGCCAGCAGTCAAGCGCTTAGCAGGCCAGGACTAGCGGGAGGGAGGCACGAGCAGTACTTC	CASSQALSRPGLAGGRHEQYF
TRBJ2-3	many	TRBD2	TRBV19	TGTGCCAGTAGTATGGCTAGCGGGACCACAGATACGCAGTATTTT	CASSMASGTTDTQYF
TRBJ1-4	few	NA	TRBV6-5	TGTGCCAGCAGCCGGCGGGGGGTAGGAAAACTGTTTTTT	CASSRRGVGKLFF
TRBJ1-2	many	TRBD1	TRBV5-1	TGCGCCAGCAGCTTGGGGACAGGGTGGGCCTATGGCTACACCTTC	CASSLGTGWAYGYTF
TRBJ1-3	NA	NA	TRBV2	TGTGCCAGCAGTGAAGTAGCAGGGACGGAGGGAAACACCATATATTTT	CASSEVAGTEGNTIYF
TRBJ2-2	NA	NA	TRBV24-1	TGTGCCACCAGTGACGTCCCCGGGGAGCTGCTTTTT	CATSDVPGELLF